This T cell receptor beta chain comes out of a study of T cells after yellow fever vaccination. 5'RACE template switching added a universal primer site and UMIs to TCR cDNA. A single record per CDR3 protein comes from TCRdb applying MiXCR to the 5' RACE reads. The sample lists approximately 510,000 distinct CDR3 sequences, about a fifth occurring once. Between the trimmed V and J ends, which lost 5 bases and 8 bases, there was a span of 16 bases. The CDR3 is 14 residues long. Germline CDR1 is MNHEY and CDR2 is SVGEGT. The rearrangement uses TRBV6-2 or TRBV6-3 and TRBJ2-1; TRBD1 or TRBD2 may be the D gene (6 bases each). This receptor was obtained from a man between 18 and 29 years old who received the YFV17D yellow fever vaccine. Material: PBMCs, obtained about 20 days after the first yellow fever vaccination. The CDR3 reads CASSDGGWADEQFF. CDR3 nucleotide sequence: TGTGCCAGCAGTGACGGGGGCTGGGCCGATGAGCAGTTCTTC.